Below, one TCR beta chain is given with its context. Its antigen is still unknown. Trimming removed 1 base from V and 8 bases from J, with 14 bases in between. Germline V lookup: CDR1 MDHEN, CDR2 SYDVKM. This CDR3 has 14 amino acids. This record comes from a study of T cells in Graves' hyperthyroidism and ophthalmopathy. RNA transcripts gave rise to amplified TCR beta CDR3 regions. A set of HTBI primers served as the primers for a first-round RT-PCR of the TCR CDR3. TCRdb passed the multiplex PCR reads through MiXCR, listing each CDR3 protein once. The sample yields 700,000 or so distinct CDR3 sequences, about 15% seen once. Patients aged 18 to 65 had newly diagnosed hyperthyroidism of under 2 months' duration. Study-wide points: Most expanded thyroid clonotypes above 0.001 recurred in blood. The model anticipated ophthalmopathy a median around six months pre-onset.

This clonotype was obtained from a man between 18 and 29 years old with Graves' hyperthyroidism. The sample was blood. The chain carries TRBV28 and TRBJ1-2; D is undetermined. In DNA, the CDR3 is TGTGCCAGCAGTTTATTTACCGTGTCGGGCGGCTACACCTTC. Translation gives CASSLFTVSGGYTF.